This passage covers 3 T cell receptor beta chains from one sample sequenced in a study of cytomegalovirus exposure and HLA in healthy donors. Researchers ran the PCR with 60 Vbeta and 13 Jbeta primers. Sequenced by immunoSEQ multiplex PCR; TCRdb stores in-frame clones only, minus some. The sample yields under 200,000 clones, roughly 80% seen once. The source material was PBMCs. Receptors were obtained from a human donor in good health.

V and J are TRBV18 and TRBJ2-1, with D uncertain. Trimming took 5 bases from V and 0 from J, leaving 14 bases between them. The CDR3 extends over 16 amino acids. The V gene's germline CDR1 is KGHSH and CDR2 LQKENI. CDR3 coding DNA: TGTGCCAGCTCATCTGTCAGACTTAGCTCCTACAATGAGCAGTTCTTC. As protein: CASSSVRLSSYNEQFF.

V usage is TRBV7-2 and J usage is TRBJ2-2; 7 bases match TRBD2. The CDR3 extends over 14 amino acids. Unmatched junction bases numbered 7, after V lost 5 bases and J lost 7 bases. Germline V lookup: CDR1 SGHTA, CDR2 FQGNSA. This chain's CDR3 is CASSLSGGVGELFF. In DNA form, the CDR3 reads TGTGCCAGCAGCCTCAGTGGGGGGGTCGGGGAGCTGTTTTTT. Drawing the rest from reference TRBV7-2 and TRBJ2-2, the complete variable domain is GAGVSQSPSNKVTEKGKDVELRCDPISGHTALYWYRQSLGQGLEFLIYFQGNSAPDKSGLPSDRFSAERTGGSVSTLTIQRTQQEDSAVYLCASSLSGGVGELFFGEGSRLTVL.

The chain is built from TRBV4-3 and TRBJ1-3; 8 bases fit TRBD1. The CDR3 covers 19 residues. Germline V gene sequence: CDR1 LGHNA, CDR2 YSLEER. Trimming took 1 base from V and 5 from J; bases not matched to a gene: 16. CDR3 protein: CASSQVRSVAGGVRNTIYF. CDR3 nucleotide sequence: TGCGCCAGCAGCCAAGTTCGATCGGTCGCAGGGGGCGTTAGAAACACCATATATTTT.